The 30 T cell receptor beta chains reported below all come from one sample, sequenced in a study of blood T cells in healthy people across ages. It was with a sample-barcoded 5' primer and a J-beta primer mix that a second PCR of roughly 7 to 12 cycles was run. MiXCR was run by TCRdb on the 5' RACE reads, yielding one entry per CDR3 protein. The repertoire holds roughly 1,500,000 distinct CDR3 sequences, with about 43% as singletons. Sequenced material: blood. The receptors originated from a woman aged 18-35 years in good health.

The chain uses TRBV20-1 and TRBJ1-3, with 8 bases lining up with TRBD1. With V trimmed by 6 bases and J by 0 bases, 10 bases remained unmatched. The germline V gene has CDR1 DFQATT and CDR2 SNEGSKA (reference sequence). The CDR3 is made up of 16 amino acids. This CDR3 is CSAEDRATISGNTIYF. For the CDR3, the DNA is TGCAGTGCCGAGGACAGGGCAACTATCTCTGGAAACACCATATATTTT.

This clonotype was counted only a few times. The chain joins TRBV7-9 to TRBJ2-7; TRBD1 agrees at 7 bases. The CDR3 runs 15 residues. Germline CDR1 is SEHNR and CDR2 is FQNEAQ (reference sequence). V lost 5 bases and J lost 2; bases outside the gene matches: 9. CDR3 sequence reads: CASSPRQGSPYEQYF. Here the CDR3 DNA reads TGTGCCAGCAGCCCCCGACAGGGCTCTCCCTACGAGCAGTACTTC.

This clonotype was found a few times. This chain connects TRBV5-1 to TRBJ1-5; D unresolved. V lost 0 bases and J 5 bases, leaving 6 bases between the germline ends. The CDR3 covers 13 residues. Germline values: CDR1 SGHRS, CDR2 YFSETQ. CDR3: CASSLGKDQPQHF. CDR3 nucleotides: TGCGCCAGCAGCTTGGGTAAGGATCAGCCCCAGCATTTT.

The chain carries TRBV6-1 and TRBJ2-3, with D unresolved. CDR1 is MNHNS, CDR2 SASEGT, per germline. The CDR3 is made up of 15 amino acids. Trimming pared 5 bases from V and 4 bases from J, leaving 16 bases between. CDR3 residues: CASSQVFDVADTQYF. The CDR3 DNA sequence: TGTGCCAGCAGTCAGGTGTTCGATGTCGCAGATACGCAGTATTTT.

The V and J genes are TRBV7-8 and TRBJ2-1, with 7 bases aligning to TRBD2. The CDR3 has 16 amino acids. Germline V gene lookup returns CDR1 SGHVS and CDR2 FQNEAQ. V lost 1 base, J lost 1 base, and 4 bases stayed unmatched. CDR3 bases: TGTGCCAGCAGCTTAGGGCCAGCGGGGTCCTACAATGAGCAGTTCTTC. Protein product: CASSLGPAGSYNEQFF. Full variable domain (missing parts from reference TRBV7-8 and TRBJ2-1): GAGVSQSPRYKVAKRGQDVALRCDPISGHVSLFWYQQALGQGPEFLTYFQNEAQLDKSGLPSDRFFAERPEGSVSTLKIQRTQQEDSAVYLCASSLGPAGSYNEQFFGPGTRLTVL.

The chain combines TRBV27 with TRBJ2-5; possibly TRBD1 for D (5 bases). V lost 8 bases and J lost 2, with 12 bases in between. This CDR3 is built from 13 residues. CDR1 and CDR2 (germline): MNHEY, SMNVEV (reference sequence). The CDR3 DNA reads TGTGCCAGCCTCGACAGTTCACAAGAGACCCAGTACTTC. It codes for CASLDSSQETQYF.

There are a few counts of this clonotype. The chain employs TRBV15 and TRBJ1-1, with D unclear. Germline CDR1 is LNHNV and CDR2 is YYDKDF (reference sequence). With 0 bases removed from V and 0 bases from J, the gap between germline ends came to 11 bases. The length of the CDR3 is 16 residues. The CDR3 loop reads CATSRDRRSMNTEAFF. CDR3 coding DNA: TGTGCCACCAGCAGAGATCGACGGTCCATGAACACTGAAGCTTTCTTT. Based on the CDR3 plus reference TRBV15 and TRBJ1-1, the full variable domain is DAMVIQNPRYQVTQFGKPVTLSCSQTLNHNVMYWYQQKSSQAPKLLFHYYDKDFNNEADTPDNFQSRRPNTSFCFLDIRSPGLGDTAMYLCATSRDRRSMNTEAFFGQGTRLTVV.

This sequence joins TRBV18 and TRBJ1-1; no reliable D call. The CDR3 length is 13 residues. The germline V and J ends were trimmed by 8 bases and 0 bases, with 10 bases remaining between them. In germline, CDR1 is KGHSH, CDR2 LQKENI. This CDR3 reads CASTEIMNTEAFF. As DNA, the CDR3 is TGTGCCAGCACGGAGATAATGAACACTGAAGCTTTCTTT. Filled out from reference TRBV18 and TRBJ1-1, the complete variable domain reads NAGVMQNPRHLVRRRGQEARLRCSPMKGHSHVYWYRQLPEEGLKFMVYLQKENIIDESGMPKERFSAEFPKEGPSILRIQQVVRGDSAAYFCASTEIMNTEAFFGQGTRLTVV.

This rearrangement joins TRBV9 to TRBJ2-3; a possible D gene is TRBD2 (6 bases). Trimming cost V 2 bases and J 0 bases, with 10 bases left between them. The CDR3 contains 15 residues. The germline V gene encodes CDR1 SGDLS and CDR2 YYNGEE. The CDR3 reads CASSVAGTSTDTQYF. CDR3 coding DNA: TGTGCCAGCAGCGTTGCCGGGACTAGCACAGATACGCAGTATTTT.

The CDR3 protein is CSARRGGLAFF. Written as DNA, the CDR3 is TGCAGTGCTCGAAGGGGAGGGCTGGCTTTCTTT. The chain links TRBV20-1 to TRBJ1-1; a possible D gene is TRBD1 (5 bases). V lost 5 bases to trimming and J lost 11 bases, with 15 bases between them. Germline V gene sequence: CDR1 DFQATT, CDR2 SNEGSKA (reference sequence). CDR3 length equals 11 residues.

A few counts support this clonotype. J is TRBJ1-4 and V is TRBV7-9; no clear D gene. Germline V gene lookup returns CDR1 SEHNR and CDR2 FQNEAQ (reference sequence). The germline V and J ends were trimmed by 4 bases and 6 bases, with 15 bases remaining between them. This CDR3 is 15 amino acids long. The DNA for the CDR3 is TGTGCCAGCAGCTCCGGGCGTGGAACCGATGAAAAACTGTTTTTT. It codes for CASSSGRGTDEKLFF.

V gene TRBV29-1 combines with J gene TRBJ1-1, with TRBD1 matching over 7 bases. J gave up 1 base and V 7 bases, and 6 bases lay outside the gene matches. The CDR3 runs 13 residues. Germline CDR1 SQVTM, CDR2 ANQGSEA. The CDR3 here is CSAERQGNTEAFF. In DNA, the CDR3 is TGCAGCGCGGAAAGACAGGGGAACACTGAAGCTTTCTTT.

The chain has TRBV7-2 and TRBJ2-3, with TRBD2 as a possible D gene (5 bases). Trimming stripped 5 bases from V and 6 bases from J, with 18 bases between. This CDR3 has 15 residues. Looked up from germline, CDR1 is SGHTA and CDR2 is FQGNSA. CDR3: CASSDTARVGDTQYF. In DNA form, the CDR3 reads TGTGCCAGCAGCGACACCGCGAGGGTGGGCGATACGCAGTATTTT.

As to this clonotype: It may be a read error: a sequence one base away is much more abundant. The chain carries TRBV12-3 or TRBV12-4 and TRBJ2-7, with a tentative D call TRBD2 (6 bases). The tail of the sequence fits TRBJ2-5 better, so the J call may be wrong. The CDR3 sequence is 13 residues long. The CDR3 nucleotides are TGTGCCAGCAGTGTCGGCGGGGCGGAGACCCAGTACTTC. Translating gives CASSVGGAETQYF.

This clonotype came up a few times. The chain joins TRBV29-1 to TRBJ2-1, with TRBD2 matching over 7 bases. This CDR3 has 15 residues. Germline V lookup: CDR1 SQVTM, CDR2 ANQGSEA. With V trimmed by 6 bases and J by 3 bases, 11 bases remained unmatched. This chain's CDR3 is CSVPFGGSLYNEQFF. CDR3 nucleotide sequence: TGCAGCGTCCCCTTCGGCGGGAGTCTCTACAATGAGCAGTTCTTC.

Details on this clonotype: One junction end disagrees with the germline gene, perhaps due to a read error. The genes are TRBV20-1 and TRBJ1-5; TRBD1 is a possible D gene (5 bases). This CDR3 has 15 amino acids. In germline, CDR1 is DFQATT, CDR2 SNEGSKA (reference sequence). CDR3 sequence (DNA): TGCAGTGCTAGAACACAGGTACATAGCAATCAGCCCCTGCATTTT. Translation: CSARTQVHSNQPLHF.

This sequence joins TRBV4-1 and TRBJ1-1; 7 bases are a match to TRBD1. From germline, CDR1 is MGHRA and CDR2 YSYEKL. V gave up 0 bases and J gave up 4 bases; unmatched junction bases: 5. The length of the CDR3 is 15 residues. The CDR3 DNA is TGCGCCAGCAGCCAAGAAGAGACAGGGTCCACTGAAGCTTTCTTT. This gives the protein CASSQEETGSTEAFF.

The chain uses TRBV4-1 and TRBJ1-2; 11 nucleotides align to TRBD1. Germline values: CDR1 MGHRA, CDR2 YSYEKL. V lost 0 bases, J lost 7 bases, and 7 bases stayed unmatched. There are 16 residues in the CDR3. CDR3: CASSQDARTGGGGYTF. The CDR3 nucleotides read TGCGCCAGCAGCCAAGATGCTCGGACAGGGGGCGGTGGCTACACCTTC.

About this clonotype: The junction departs from the called germline gene at one end, perhaps through a read error. The chain has TRBV20-1 and TRBJ1-2; D remains ambiguous. Germline lookup yields CDR1 DFQATT and CDR2 SNEGSKA (reference sequence). The CDR3 extends over 11 amino acids. CDR3 bases: TGCAGTGCTAGAGATTTTGGTGGCTACACTTTC. Amino acids: CSARDFGGYTF.

The chain links TRBV11-2 to TRBJ2-1; D is unclear. The V and J ends lost 5 bases and 8 bases respectively, with 16 bases between them. CDR3 length: 14 amino acids. CDR1 is SGHAT, CDR2 FQNNGV, per germline. CDR3 coding DNA: TGTGCCAGCAGCCCCTTTTGGAGCTCCGATGAGCAGTTCTTC. This translates into CASSPFWSSDEQFF.

The sample holds a few counts of this clonotype. The CDR3 DNA reads as TGTGCCAGCAGTTTAGGTCGATTCTCACCCCTCCACTTT. Translating gives CASSLGRFSPLHF. The chain employs TRBV27 and TRBJ1-6; D is unresolved. The germline V gene encodes CDR1 MNHEY and CDR2 SMNVEV (reference sequence). V lost 2 bases and J 10 bases, leaving 9 bases between the germline ends. The CDR3 loop spans 13 amino acids.

The chain uses TRBV3-1 and TRBJ2-3; 10 bases agree with TRBD1. CDR1 and CDR2 from the germline V gene are LGHDT and YNNKEL (reference sequence). CDR3 length equals 17 residues. J lost 3 bases, V lost 0 bases, and 6 bases had no gene match. For the CDR3, the DNA is TGTGCCAGCAGCCAAGAGGAGACAGGGGGCTGGACAGATACGCAGTATTTT. This codes for CASSQEETGGWTDTQYF.

This sequence joins TRBV10-3 and TRBJ1-2; D remains unclear. CDR1 is ENHRY and CDR2 is SYGVKD in the germline V gene. V was clipped by 3 bases and J by 1 base, with 9 bases between them. The CDR3 totals 14 residues. The CDR3 nucleotides are TGTGCCATCAGTGACGTGCTATTTAACTATGGCTACACCTTC. Translation gives CAISDVLFNYGYTF.

As DNA, the CDR3 is TGTGCCAGCAGCCTCCCGAAGGGCGGCAGGGATCCCTACGAGCAGTACTTC. Translation: CASSLPKGGRDPYEQYF. V gene TRBV7-9 combines with J gene TRBJ2-7, with D possibly matching TRBD1 (5 bases). Germline CDR1 SEHNR, CDR2 FQNEAQ (reference sequence). The CDR3 runs to 17 residues. Trimming took 5 bases from V and 2 from J, leaving 22 bases between them.

V and J are TRBV27 and TRBJ2-2; D is possibly TRBD2 (5 bases). Germline V lookup: CDR1 MNHEY, CDR2 SMNVEV (reference sequence). The CDR3 runs to 12 residues. With 6 bases removed from V and 6 bases from J, the gap between germline ends came to 8 bases. The DNA for the CDR3 is TGTGCCAGCAGCCGGGATCCCGGGGAGCTGTTTTTT. Protein: CASSRDPGELFF.

V and J are TRBV20-1 and TRBJ1-3; TRBD1 might be the D (6 bases). CDR3 length: 12 amino acids. Germline loops: CDR1 DFQATT, CDR2 SNEGSKA (reference sequence). The V gene lost 6 bases and the J gene lost 9 bases, with 15 bases spanning the gap. The CDR3 reads CSAITDRSTIYF. The CDR3 coding sequence is TGCAGTGCCATTACCGACAGGTCCACCATATATTTT.

V is TRBV20-1 and J is TRBJ2-1; D might be TRBD2 (5 bases). The germline gives CDR1 DFQATT, CDR2 SNEGSKA (reference sequence). Trimming left V 6 bases short and J 0 bases short, with 12 bases between. The CDR3 runs to 14 residues. DNA of the CDR3: TGCAGTGCGGTGGGGAGCCTCTCCTACAATGAGCAGTTCTTC. It encodes CSAVGSLSYNEQFF.

Only a few counts were recorded for this clonotype. The rearrangement links TRBV20-1 to TRBJ2-1; 10 bases are a match to TRBD2. This CDR3 has 18 residues. Germline CDR1 and CDR2: DFQATT and SNEGSKA (reference sequence). The trim removed 3 bases at V and 4 bases at J, leaving 15 bases unmatched. The CDR3 loop reads CSASPLIAGGPGYNEQFF. In DNA form, the CDR3 reads TGCAGTGCTAGCCCCCTCATAGCGGGAGGTCCGGGATACAATGAGCAGTTCTTC.

The V call is TRBV12-3 or TRBV12-4, the J call TRBJ1-2; D might be TRBD1 (5 bases). V lost 11 bases and J lost 6, with 16 bases in between. The CDR3 extends over 12 amino acids. The CDR3 DNA follows: TGTGCCTCGAGGGAGTCGGGGGATGGCTACACCTTC. Protein product: CASRESGDGYTF.

The rearrangement joins TRBV27 to TRBJ2-7, with D maybe TRBD1 (6 bases). CDR3 size: 14 residues. The germline V and J ends were trimmed by 4 bases and 5 bases, with 15 bases remaining between them. Germline CDR1 MNHEY, CDR2 SMNVEV (reference sequence). The CDR3 loop is CASSYADSSDEQYF. Written as DNA, the CDR3 is TGTGCCAGCAGTTACGCGGACAGTTCGGACGAGCAGTACTTC.